What follows is one T cell receptor beta chain and its context. The antigen is undetermined. Trimming shortened V by 1 base and J by 7 bases, and 7 bases separated the two germline ends. This CDR3 comprises 11 residues. CDR1 is GTSNPN and CDR2 is SVGIG in the germline V gene (reference sequence). The data originate from a study of T cell clonotyping in hematopoietic cell transplantation. Study results and caveats: After transplant, recipient diversity fell while pathologically expanded clonotypes grew through day 180. Cells were unsorted, so CD4 and CD8 contributions were not separated.

Samples: about 28 days before transplant, then days 30, 100 and 180 after. Repertoires were generated with immunoSEQ multiplex PCR, while TCRdb's copy carries only in-frame clones and drops some. The table records 15,000 or so clones, about 57% of them present only once. The rearrangement joins TRBV30 to TRBJ2-5; D possibly corresponds to TRBD2 (5 bases). The origin of this receptor is a male patient aged 50 to 59 who had an allogeneic stem cell transplant from an unrelated donor, so T cells may come from the graft donor. Some clones in this sample may be carry-over from other donors' samples. The sequenced sample was PBMCs, obtained 30 days after allogeneic stem cell transplant. This CDR3 is CAWSGGGTQYF. The DNA of the CDR3 is TGTGCCTGGAGTGGAGGAGGGACCCAGTACTTC.